These 30 T cell receptor beta chains share one sample of origin, sequenced in a study of CD8+ T cells in alopecia areata (dated by TCRdb to between 2018 and 2020). According to the study, the label for this sample's time point signals: 4 weeks on oral tofacitinib. The treatment or condition label on this specimen signifies: oral pan-JAK inhibitor, 5-10 mg twice daily. The library came from the immunoSEQ multiplex PCR assay. For TCR sequencing, RNA was extracted from every sample and reverse transcribed into cDNA to serve as template. TCRdb stores this immuneACCESS table with in-frame sequences only. Part of the clones is absent; in the studies checked, under half of the shortfall reflects unresolved V genes, and no reason is known for the rest. In this sample the table shows about 190,000 clones, 50% to 60% of which occur a single time. The ten largest clones add up to 0.65% to 0.7% of the sample.

Sequenced here: CD4+ T cells sorted from blood, sampled at week 4, from a patient treated with tofacitinib. The source is a human donor with alopecia areata.

This clone was counted between two and nine times. The rearrangement joins TRBV29-1 to TRBJ1-1; 8 nucleotides agree with TRBD1. CDR1 is SQVTM, CDR2 ANQGSEA, per germline. This CDR3 has 12 amino acids. Trimming at V came to 8 bases and at J to 3 bases, leaving 5 bases not matched to a gene. CDR3 DNA sequence: TGCAGCTCTGACAGGGGTGACACTGAAGCTTTCTTT. It yields the protein CSSDRGDTEAFF.

The genes are TRBV4-1 and TRBJ1-5; TRBD1 aligns across 9 bases. The germline CDR1 and CDR2 sequences are MGHRA and YSYEKL. The CDR3 extends over 19 amino acids. V shed 0 bases, J shed 1 base, and the junction held 10 bases outside the gene matches. The CDR3 loop is CASSQDGPGTGQSNQPQHF. CDR3 DNA sequence: TGCGCCAGCAGCCAAGATGGCCCCGGGACAGGGCAAAGCAATCAGCCCCAGCATTTT.

A few counts support this clone. The chain combines TRBV2 with TRBJ1-2, with D maybe TRBD1 (5 bases). The germline gives CDR1 SNHLY, CDR2 FYNNEI. There are 14 residues in the CDR3. Deletions cut 6 bases from V and 4 bases from J, with 15 bases between. The CDR3 is CASREGLGGYGYTF. In nucleotides, the CDR3 is TGTGCCAGCAGGGAGGGACTTGGTGGCTATGGCTACACCTTC.

The chain uses TRBV30 and TRBJ2-7, with D possibly matching TRBD1 (5 bases). CDR1 and CDR2 (germline): GTSNPN, SVGIG (reference sequence). CDR3 length: 15 amino acids. The V end was cut by 3 bases, the J end by 4 bases, with 19 bases between. Written as DNA, the CDR3 is TGTGCCTGGAGCGCAGGGCGCCAAATATCATACGAGCAGTACTTC. Its protein is CAWSAGRQISYEQYF.

The rearrangement joins TRBV30 to TRBJ1-5; no reliable D call. V was clipped by 2 bases and J by 3 bases, with 8 bases between them. Germline lookup yields CDR1 GTSNPN and CDR2 SVGIG (reference sequence). The CDR3 is made up of 13 amino acids. CDR3 DNA: TGTGCCTGGAGTACGGGAGACAATCAGCCCCAGCATTTT. Residues: CAWSTGDNQPQHF. Combining the CDR3 with reference TRBV30 and TRBJ1-5 gives the whole variable domain SQTIHQWPATLVQPVGSPLSLECTVEGTSNPNLYWYRQAAGRGLQLLFYSVGIGQISSEVPQNLSASRPQDRQFILSSKKLLLSDSGFYLCAWSTGDNQPQHFGDGTRLSIL.

Here the CDR3 reads CAWRLGQRPSNIQYF. In DNA form, the CDR3 reads TGTGCCTGGAGACTTGGACAGAGGCCCTCCAACATTCAGTACTTC. The rearrangement joins TRBV30 to TRBJ2-4; a weak D match, TRBD1 (6 bases). Trimming stripped 3 bases from V and 7 bases from J, with 19 bases between. In germline, CDR1 is GTSNPN, CDR2 SVGIG (reference sequence). The CDR3 runs 15 residues.

This clone has more than one count but fewer than ten. This sequence joins TRBV29-1 and TRBJ2-3; 10 nucleotides line up with TRBD2. Germline assignment: CDR1 SQVTM and CDR2 ANQGSEA. The CDR3 extends over 14 amino acids. The junction had 7 bases not matched to a gene; V was cut back by 6 bases and J by 4 bases. In DNA, the CDR3 is TGCAGCGTAGCTAGCGGGAGTGGTGCAGATACGCAGTATTTT. Amino acid sequence: CSVASGSGADTQYF.

J is TRBJ2-6 and V is TRBV30; D may be TRBD2 (5 bases). The length of the CDR3 is 16 residues. Germline CDR1 is GTSNPN and CDR2 is SVGIG (reference sequence). V was clipped by 0 bases and J by 2 bases, with 11 bases between them. CDR3 loop: CAWSVPGKPGANVLTF. The CDR3 bases are TGTGCCTGGAGTGTCCCGGGGAAGCCTGGGGCCAACGTCCTGACTTTC.

This chain uses TRBV5-4 with TRBJ2-1; 7 nucleotides match TRBD2. The CDR3 loop spans 14 amino acids. The V gene end was trimmed by 0 bases and the J gene end by 13 bases; junction bases not matched to a gene: 10. Germline V gene lookup returns CDR1 SGHNT and CDR2 YYREEE (reference sequence). The CDR3 DNA reads as TGTGCCAGCAGCTTGGTCGGCGTGCTAGCGGAACAGTTCTTC. Its translation: CASSLVGVLAEQFF.

The genes are TRBV7-9 and TRBJ2-7; no reliable D call. Looked up from germline, CDR1 is SEHNR and CDR2 is FQNEAQ (reference sequence). The V and J ends lost 5 bases and 7 bases respectively, with 12 bases between them. The CDR3 runs to 12 residues. The CDR3 is CASSEDLSEQYF. The CDR3 nucleotides are TGTGCCAGCAGCGAGGACCTCTCGGAGCAGTACTTC.

This clone was seen a few times. The rearrangement links TRBV29-1 to TRBJ2-7; the match to TRBD1 covers 7 bases. The CDR3 is 17 residues long. Germline trimming cut 1 base from V and 3 bases from J; bases unmatched to any gene: 15. From germline, CDR1 is SQVTM and CDR2 ANQGSEA. In DNA form, the CDR3 reads TGCAGCGTTGAAGTTCCCTCCCGACAGGGCGGTTACTACGAGCAGTACTTC. Translating gives CSVEVPSRQGGYYEQYF.

This clone has more than one count but fewer than ten. The chain has TRBV18 and TRBJ1-1; D is possibly TRBD1 (5 bases). The CDR3 is made up of 15 amino acids. The V end was cut by 6 bases, the J end by 3 bases, with 17 bases between. The germline V gene has CDR1 KGHSH and CDR2 LQKENI. CDR3 amino acids: CASSATSTGDTEAFF. The DNA for the CDR3 is TGTGCCAGCTCGGCTACATCAACGGGGGACACTGAAGCTTTCTTT.

This chain links TRBV2 with TRBJ2-1, with TRBD2 matching over 9 bases. V dropped 7 bases and J dropped 9; count of bases not matched to a gene: 10. The CDR3 contains 14 residues. Germline loops: CDR1 SNHLY, CDR2 FYNNEI. The CDR3 DNA reads as TGTGCCAGCACATTGGTAGCGGGAGATATTGAGCAGTTCTTC. It yields the protein CASTLVAGDIEQFF.

CDR3 sequence: CSVQRGGTDTQYF. CDR3 nucleotide sequence: TGCAGCGTACAGAGGGGCGGCACAGATACGCAGTATTTT. V gene TRBV29-1 combines with J gene TRBJ2-3, with D perhaps being TRBD1 or TRBD2 (5 bases each). The CDR3 sequence is 13 residues long. The V end was cut by 6 bases, the J end by 1 base, with 11 bases between. CDR1 and CDR2 (germline): SQVTM, ANQGSEA.

The chain links TRBV29-1 to TRBJ1-2, with TRBD1 matching over 7 bases. The CDR3 sequence is 13 residues long. CDR1 is SQVTM and CDR2 is ANQGSEA in the germline V gene. The ends lost 7 bases at V and 0 bases at J; junction bases unmatched: 5. CDR3 in DNA: TGCAGCGCCGGGACAGCACCTAACTATGGCTACACCTTC. This encodes CSAGTAPNYGYTF.

The chain has TRBV11-1 and TRBJ2-2, with D unresolved. The CDR3 is made up of 13 amino acids. Trimming stripped 0 bases from V and 8 bases from J, with 7 bases between. Germline V gene sequence: CDR1 SGHAT, CDR2 FQDESV (reference sequence). The DNA of the CDR3 is TGTGCCAGCAGCTTAGCACTGGGTGGGGAGCTGTTTTTT. As protein: CASSLALGGELFF.

The chain has TRBV19 and TRBJ1-5; TRBD1 is a possible D gene (5 bases). CDR1 is LNHDA, CDR2 SQIVND, per germline (reference sequence). V lost 3 bases to trimming and J lost 11 bases, with 20 bases between them. This CDR3 contains 15 residues. CDR3 protein: CASSMVQGIFQAQHF. CDR3 in DNA: TGTGCCAGTAGTATGGTGCAGGGTATTTTCCAGGCCCAGCATTTT.

A few counts support this clone. CDR3 amino acids: CSVPGGPAGIEPQHF. The DNA of the CDR3 is TGCAGCGTCCCCGGGGGCCCGGCGGGCATTGAGCCCCAGCATTTT. V usage is TRBV29-1 and J usage is TRBJ1-5, with TRBD1 as a possible D gene (6 bases). Trimming stripped 6 bases from V and 8 bases from J, with 23 bases between. Germline CDR1 and CDR2: SQVTM and ANQGSEA. The CDR3 runs 15 residues.

The table lists this clone with a few counts. J is TRBJ2-3 and V is TRBV14; D might be TRBD2 (6 bases). The CDR3 loop spans 16 amino acids. Germline loops: CDR1 SGHDN, CDR2 FVKESK. V was clipped by 0 bases and J by 2 bases, with 12 bases between them. CDR3 in amino acids: CASSQDRGTFTDTQYF. DNA of the CDR3: TGTGCCAGCAGCCAAGATCGCGGGACTTTCACAGATACGCAGTATTTT. Supplemented by reference TRBV14 and TRBJ2-3, the full variable domain reads EAGVTQFPSHSVIEKGQTVTLRCDPISGHDNLYWYRRVMGKEIKFLLHFVKESKQDESGMPNNRFLAERTGGTYSTLKVQPAELEDSGVYFCASSQDRGTFTDTQYFGPGTRLTVL.

The chain carries TRBV14 and TRBJ2-1; 9 nucleotides align to TRBD2. V lost 8 bases and J lost 2; bases outside the gene matches: 4. The germline gives CDR1 SGHDN, CDR2 FVKESK. The CDR3 is 14 residues long. CDR3 protein: CASRLAGAYNEQFF. CDR3 coding DNA: TGTGCCAGCCGATTAGCGGGGGCCTACAATGAGCAGTTCTTC.

To note about this clone: Additional DNA sequences in this sample encode the identical CDR3. The rearrangement uses TRBV5-1 and TRBJ1-1, with unresolved D. CDR3 length: 13 amino acids. V was trimmed by 4 bases and J by 1 base, leaving 8 bases between them. Per germline, CDR1 SGHRS and CDR2 YFSETQ. In nucleotides, the CDR3 is TGCGCCAGCAGCACCGGACCGAACACTGAAGCTTTCTTT. Amino acid sequence: CASSTGPNTEAFF.

This rearrangement joins TRBV19 to TRBJ2-2; perhaps TRBD1 as D (5 bases). Per the germline V gene, CDR1 is LNHDA and CDR2 is SQIVND (reference sequence). This CDR3 comprises 14 residues. V lost 11 bases and J 2 bases, leaving 15 bases between the germline ends. This CDR3 reads CASRGRVNTGELFF. In DNA, the CDR3 is TGTGCCTCAAGGGGCAGGGTTAACACCGGGGAGCTGTTTTTT.

The CDR3, as DNA: TGTGCCACCAGCAGAGATTTGGGGTCCAGGCATTTT. This encodes CATSRDLGSRHF. This chain uses TRBV15 with TRBJ1-5; D gene ambiguous. With 0 bases removed from V and 15 bases from J, the gap between germline ends came to 12 bases. The CDR3 has 12 amino acids. Germline V CDR1 and CDR2: LNHNV, YYDKDF (reference sequence).

The chain is built from TRBV6-6 and TRBJ2-7; D possibly corresponds to TRBD2 (5 bases). Germline CDR1 and CDR2: MNHNY and SVGAGI (reference sequence). With 2 bases removed from V and 7 bases from J, the gap between germline ends came to 12 bases. This CDR3 has 13 amino acids. Here the CDR3 DNA reads TGTGCCAGCAGTTACGTGGCGACGGGGGAGCAGTACTTC. It codes for CASSYVATGEQYF.

The chain combines TRBV27 with TRBJ2-3; D is perhaps TRBD1 (6 bases). The CDR3 has 12 amino acids. The V end was cut by 5 bases, the J end by 9 bases, with 12 bases between. CDR1 MNHEY and CDR2 SMNVEV come from the germline V gene (reference sequence). This CDR3 reads CASSTQGTTQYF. CDR3 bases: TGTGCCAGCAGTACCCAGGGGACGACGCAGTATTTT.

The chain recombines TRBV6-5 with TRBJ2-1; 7 nucleotides line up with TRBD1. Germline values: CDR1 MNHEY, CDR2 SVGAGI. V shed 5 bases, J shed 3 bases, and the junction held 7 bases outside the gene matches. CDR3 size: 15 residues. The CDR3 spells CASSRDRDHYNEQFF. The DNA of the CDR3 is TGTGCCAGCAGTCGCGACAGGGATCACTACAATGAGCAGTTCTTC.

The chain employs TRBV30 and TRBJ2-2; D is ambiguous. V gave up 2 bases and J gave up 4 bases, with 8 bases separating them. This CDR3 comprises 13 residues. Germline CDR1 GTSNPN, CDR2 SVGIG (reference sequence). CDR3: CAWSSTRTGELFF. In nucleotides, the CDR3 is TGTGCCTGGAGTTCCACTCGCACCGGGGAGCTGTTTTTT.

Only a few counts were recorded for this clone. The rearrangement links TRBV29-1 to TRBJ1-3; the match to TRBD1 covers 7 bases. Germline V gives CDR1 SQVTM, CDR2 ANQGSEA. The CDR3 contains 14 residues. Trimming cost V 7 bases and J 2 bases; bases outside gene matches: 8. The CDR3 coding sequence is TGCAGCGCCGCAACAGGGGATGCTGGAAACACCATATATTTT. The encoded protein is CSAATGDAGNTIYF.

The chain combines TRBV2 with TRBJ2-5; TRBD2 matches at 11 bases. Germline V gene lookup returns CDR1 SNHLY and CDR2 FYNNEI. J was trimmed by 2 bases and V by 7 bases; bases with no gene match: 9. The CDR3 is 16 residues long. The DNA of the CDR3 is TGTGCCAGCACCCAAACCCGACTAGCGGGACAAGAGACCCAGTACTTC. Residues: CASTQTRLAGQETQYF.

DNA for the CDR3: TGTGCCAGCAGCTTCCCTAGCCAAGAGACCCAGTACTTC. Amino acids: CASSFPSQETQYF. The rearrangement uses TRBV7-2 and TRBJ2-5; D ambiguous. CDR1 is SGHTA and CDR2 is FQGNSA in the germline V gene. CDR3 length: 13 amino acids. The germline V and J ends were trimmed by 3 bases and 1 base, with 6 bases remaining between them.